This TCR beta chain derives from a study of shared clonotypes between healthy human individuals. The repertoire was sequenced with immunoSEQ multiplex PCR; TCRdb's copy has only in-frame clones and lacks some. The top ten clones hold more than 0.35% of a sample with fewer than 2.5 million clones, 93% of them seen once. Trimming took off 5 bases at V and 5 bases at J, with 15 bases between the two ends. Germline V CDR1 and CDR2: SEHNR, FQNEAQ (reference sequence). The CDR3 extends over 14 amino acids. What was sequenced was naive CD4+ T cells from PBMCs. The sample's subset: CD45RA+ positively selected. This sequence originates from a man aged 18 to 30 in good health. Some clones in this sample may be carry-over from other donors' samples. The chain has TRBV7-9 and TRBJ1-1; maybe TRBD1 (5 bases). CDR3 region: CASSRGALGTEAFF. The CDR3 DNA is TGTGCCAGCAGCAGAGGGGCGCTGGGGACTGAAGCTTTCTTT.